The entry that follows covers one T cell receptor (beta chain) sequence. This sample was taken from a study of blood T cell repertoires in COVID-19. Turning to the study itself: COVID-19 samples collected from the United States, Italy and Spain covered acute and convalescent phases. T cells, B-cell-depleted T cells, or PBMCs provided the cDNA or gDNA that served as material.

Per the original data handling: How many nucleated cells were present was estimated from reference gene primer amplification. Profiling relied on immunoSEQ multiplex PCR, and the TCRdb table lists in-frame clones only, not all of them. The V and J calls and clone size were taken over from that table, and D and trimming were inferred from the DNA. The top ten hold 8% to 13% of the sample, which has tens of thousands of clones, 82% seen once. The CDR3 runs to 13 residues. With 6 bases clipped from V and 6 bases from J, the junction kept 7 bases outside the gene matches. Germline V lookup: CDR1 MNHEY, CDR2 SVGAGI.

This chain uses TRBV6-5 with TRBJ2-5, with TRBD1 matching over 7 bases. This sequence was found in a man aged 55-75 years with acute or convalescent COVID-19. Material for sequencing was peripheral blood. The CDR3 region is CASRRGTVQTQYF. The CDR3, as DNA: TGTGCCAGCAGACGTGGGACAGTCCAGACCCAGTACTTC.